This T cell receptor beta chain was identified in a study of T-cell reconstitution after alpha-beta-depleted transplantation in children. Study outcomes and limitations: The study reportedly traced alpha-beta T cells about two months after transplant to several hundred expanded graft clones. TCRbeta diversity was high at day 60 in some patients (a result of surviving recipient T cells and thymic progenitors). By one year post-transplant, T-cell counts and diversity largely arose from T cells that were newly produced.

A TCRbeta library incorporating unique molecular identifiers was prepared. TCRdb fed the PCR reads into MiXCR, producing one record per CDR3 protein. This sample has about 100,000 distinct CDR3 sequences; roughly 6.1% occur once, and the top ten carry approximately 23%. A remark on this clonotype: As yet, its antigen is unknown.

Trimming left V 8 bases short and J 3 bases short, with 8 bases between. Per germline, CDR1 MNHEY and CDR2 SVGAGI. This CDR3 contains 12 residues. The clonotype comes from a male patient between 2 and 10 years old who had a stem cell transplant for acute lymphoblastic leukemia, so the T cells may come from the graft donor. This sequence joins TRBV6-5 and TRBJ1-5; D call uncertain. Sequenced here: PBMCs, mostly from graft donor cells, sampled 360 days after TCRalphabeta/CD19-depleted stem cell transplant. CDR3 sequence (DNA): TGTGCCAGCGGAGGGCCCAATCAGCCCCAGCATTTT. Translated, it gives CASGGPNQPQHF.